The 5 T cell receptor beta chains listed next were all sequenced from one sample in a study of T cell responses to AZD1222 COVID-19 vaccine. Produced via immunoSEQ multiplex PCR; TCRdb's table is partial and in-frame only. The sample holds 89,000 or so clones, more than 85% seen once. The sample here was peripheral blood, taken 28 days after the second AZD1222 dose. The receptors shown here come from an adult who received the AZD1222 COVID-19 vaccine.

The rearrangement uses TRBV6-5 and TRBJ2-1; no clear D gene. Germline CDR1 is MNHEY and CDR2 is SVGAGI. The CDR3 is 12 residues long. The V end lost 2 bases, the J end lost 4 bases, and 3 bases lay between the germline ends. This CDR3 reads CASSYGYNEQFF. The CDR3 bases are TGTGCCAGCAGTTACGGATACAATGAGCAGTTCTTC.

The chain employs TRBV7-7 and TRBJ1-4; D ambiguous. The length of the CDR3 is 13 residues. The V gene's germline CDR1 is SSHAT and CDR2 FNYEAQ (reference sequence). The chain's CDR3 is CASRRERGEKLFF. CDR3 coding DNA: TGTGCTAGCCGGAGGGAAAGAGGTGAAAAACTGTTTTTT. Full variable domain (missing parts from reference TRBV7-7 and TRBJ1-4): GAGVSQSPRYKVTKRGQDVTLRCDPISSHATLYWYQQALGQGPEFLTYFNYEAQPDKSGLPSDRFSAERPEGSISTLTIQRTEQRDSAMYRCASRRERGEKLFFGSGTQLSVL.

The rearrangement uses TRBV5-1 and TRBJ1-2; no clear D gene. The V gene's germline CDR1 is SGHRS and CDR2 YFSETQ. The CDR3 extends over 14 amino acids. Deletions cut 0 bases from V and 8 bases from J, with 14 bases between. The CDR3 DNA reads TGCGCCAGCAGCTTGGGCCTCCCAAACTCCGGCTACACCTTC. It specifies CASSLGLPNSGYTF.

V is TRBV27 and J is TRBJ1-2; no firm D call. The CDR3 is made up of 13 amino acids. CDR1 and CDR2 from the germline V gene are MNHEY and SMNVEV (reference sequence). V was shortened by 3 bases and J by 8 bases, with 13 bases between the two germline ends. The CDR3 DNA follows: TGTGCCAGCAGTTTCTCGGGGATCGGGGGCTACACCTTC. Translated: CASSFSGIGGYTF.

The V call is TRBV10-3, the J call TRBJ1-2; no clear D. Per the germline V gene, CDR1 is ENHRY and CDR2 is SYGVKD. V lost 10 bases and J lost 6, with 15 bases in between. This CDR3 is 12 amino acids long. In DNA, the CDR3 is TGTGCCAGGTGGTCCTTTAGGGATGGCTACACCTTC. This sequence encodes CARWSFRDGYTF.